This paragraph reports one T cell receptor (beta chain). These data come from a study of response to subunit inactivated influenza vaccine. TCRdb reprocessed the RT-PCR reads with MiXCR, giving one entry per CDR3 protein. The data hold more than 500,000 distinct CDR3 sequences, with 11% observed a single time. The V gene's germline CDR1 is SGHKS and CDR2 YYEKEE (reference sequence). CDR3 length: 16 amino acids. J was trimmed by 6 bases and V by 4 bases; bases with no gene match: 13. The data were also submitted as part of a second study, on T cells expressing NK-cell markers. Per that paper: Making the TCR beta cDNA relied on 5'RACE template switching with UMIs. All TCR beta repertoires analysed originated from sorted CD3+CD56+NKG2C+, CD3+CD56+NKG2C- and CD3+CD56-NKG2C+ T cells. Seven sequenced donors out of eight were HCMV-seropositive, one seronegative. The share of CD8+ T cells held by dominant NKG2C+ clonotypes was roughly 1.0-7.5% in roughly 6 donors. The CD3+CD56-NKG2C+ fraction was also led by these clonotypes in several donors.

The J gene is TRBJ2-1, the V gene TRBV5-5, with TRBD2 matching 7 bases. Sequences were derived from PBMCs from blood, sampled on the day of vaccination. This clonotype was obtained from a man aged 50 or older who received an inactivated influenza vaccine. The CDR3 DNA follows: TGTGCCAGCAGCCCCCCTGCTAGCGGAGACCCCAATGAGCAGTTCTTC. It is translated as CASSPPASGDPNEQFF.